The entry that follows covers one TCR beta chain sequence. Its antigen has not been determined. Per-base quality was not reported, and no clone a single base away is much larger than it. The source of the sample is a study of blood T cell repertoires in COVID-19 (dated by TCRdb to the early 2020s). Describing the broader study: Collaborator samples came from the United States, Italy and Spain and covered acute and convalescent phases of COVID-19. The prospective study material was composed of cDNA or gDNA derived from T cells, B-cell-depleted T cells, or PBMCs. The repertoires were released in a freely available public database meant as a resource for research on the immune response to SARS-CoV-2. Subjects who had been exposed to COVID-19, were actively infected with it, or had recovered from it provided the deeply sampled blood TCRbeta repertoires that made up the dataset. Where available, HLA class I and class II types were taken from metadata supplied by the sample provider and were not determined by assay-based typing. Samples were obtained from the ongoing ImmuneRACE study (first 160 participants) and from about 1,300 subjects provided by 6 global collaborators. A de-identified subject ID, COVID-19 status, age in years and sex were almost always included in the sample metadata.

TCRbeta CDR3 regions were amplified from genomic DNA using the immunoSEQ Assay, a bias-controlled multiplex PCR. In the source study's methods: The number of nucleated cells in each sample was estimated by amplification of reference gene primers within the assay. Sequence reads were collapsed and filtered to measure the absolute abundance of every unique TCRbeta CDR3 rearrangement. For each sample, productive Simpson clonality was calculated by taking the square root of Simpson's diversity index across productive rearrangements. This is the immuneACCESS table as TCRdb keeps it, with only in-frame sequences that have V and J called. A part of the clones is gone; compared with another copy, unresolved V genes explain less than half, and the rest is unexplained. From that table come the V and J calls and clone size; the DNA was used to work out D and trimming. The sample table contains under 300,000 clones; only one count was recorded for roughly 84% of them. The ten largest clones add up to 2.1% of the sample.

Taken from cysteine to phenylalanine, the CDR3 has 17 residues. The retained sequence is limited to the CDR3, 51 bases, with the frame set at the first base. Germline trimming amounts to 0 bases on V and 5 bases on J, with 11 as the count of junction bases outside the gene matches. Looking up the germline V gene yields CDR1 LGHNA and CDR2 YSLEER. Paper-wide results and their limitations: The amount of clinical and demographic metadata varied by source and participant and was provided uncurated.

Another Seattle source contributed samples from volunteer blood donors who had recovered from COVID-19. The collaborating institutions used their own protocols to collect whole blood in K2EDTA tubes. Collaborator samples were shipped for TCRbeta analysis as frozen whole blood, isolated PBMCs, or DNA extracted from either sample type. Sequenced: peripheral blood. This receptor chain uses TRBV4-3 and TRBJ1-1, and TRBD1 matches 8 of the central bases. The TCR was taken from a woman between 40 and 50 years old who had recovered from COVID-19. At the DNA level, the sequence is TGCGCCAGCAGCCAAGATGTACCAGGGGGCTTCTTGACTGAAGCTTTCTTT. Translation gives CASSQDVPGGFLTEAFF.